These 11 T cell receptor beta chains were sequenced from one sample in a study of human T cells and chemical hapten exposure. Time point specified: patch test 2, 6 weeks after DPC sensitization. The treatment denotes: therapeutic diphenylcyclopropenone sensitization with weekly scalp DPC. TCRdb processed the RACE reads anew with MiXCR; each CDR3 protein has one entry. The table has around 67,000 distinct CDR3 sequences, roughly 8.5% seen once; the top ten hold around 3.3%. This specimen was whole blood, taken in connection with sensitization to the hapten diphenylcyclopropenone (DPC). These receptors all come from a woman between 45 and 65 years old with alopecia areata. Some clones in this sample may be carry-over from other donors' samples.

This clonotype has at least ten counts. This chain uses TRBV12-3 or TRBV12-4 with TRBJ1-1; D remains ambiguous. CDR3 length: 13 residues. V lost 2 bases and J lost 4, with 8 bases in between. The CDR3 protein is CASSLTSGTEAFF. The CDR3 bases are TGTGCCAGCAGTTTAACTTCTGGCACTGAAGCTTTCTTT.

The rearrangement links TRBV14 to TRBJ2-5, with unresolved D. The germline V gene encodes CDR1 SGHDN and CDR2 FVKESK. V was clipped by 0 bases and J by 6 bases, with 5 bases between them. This CDR3 is built from 12 residues. The CDR3 protein is CASSQDIKTQYF. The CDR3 DNA sequence: TGTGCCAGCAGCCAAGATATAAAGACCCAGTACTTC.

This clonotype was recorded many times. This chain uses TRBV6-1 with TRBJ1-2; D is unclear. Germline CDR1 reads MNHNS; CDR2 reads SASEGT. The CDR3 covers 13 residues. V was shortened by 6 bases and J by 0 bases, with 8 bases between the two germline ends. CDR3 loop: CASRHTANYGYTF. The CDR3, as DNA: TGTGCCAGCAGGCACACAGCTAACTATGGCTACACCTTC.

The J gene is TRBJ2-3, the V gene TRBV6-5, with 11 nucleotides matching TRBD1. Germline V gives CDR1 MNHEY, CDR2 SVGAGI. CDR3 length: 15 residues. V lost 4 bases to trimming and J lost 4 bases; unmatched junction nucleotides: 4. CDR3: CASSSGTGGPDTQYF. CDR3 sequence (DNA): TGTGCCAGCAGTTCCGGGACAGGGGGTCCAGATACGCAGTATTTT.

This clonotype was seen only a few times. V is TRBV5-4 and J is TRBJ1-1, with 11 nucleotides matching TRBD1. The CDR3 runs 16 residues. Germline CDR1 reads SGHNT; CDR2 reads YYREEE (reference sequence). Unmatched junction bases numbered 8, after V lost 3 bases and J lost 4 bases. The CDR3 sequence is CASSSGQGAMGTEAFF. The CDR3 DNA follows: TGTGCCAGCAGCTCCGGACAGGGGGCTATGGGCACTGAAGCTTTCTTT.

This clonotype was counted at least ten times. The rearrangement joins TRBV5-1 to TRBJ1-1, with D unresolved. V lost 1 base to trimming and J lost 0 bases, with 13 bases between them. The CDR3 has 16 amino acids. Germline V gene data show CDR1 as SGHRS and CDR2 as YFSETQ. The CDR3 region has the DNA TGCGCCAGCAGCTTGTTAGGCAGTCAAATGAACACTGAAGCTTTCTTT. Protein: CASSLLGSQMNTEAFF.

This clonotype was observed at least ten times. V and J are TRBV6-5 and TRBJ2-3; 11 nucleotides match TRBD2. The CDR3 has 15 amino acids. CDR1 and CDR2 from the germline V gene are MNHEY and SVGAGI. V shed 4 bases and J 1 base; nucleotides not matched to a gene: 1. The CDR3 reads CASSLGLAGTDTQYF. The CDR3 nucleotides are TGTGCCAGCAGTTTGGGACTAGCGGGCACAGATACGCAGTATTTT.

This clonotype was seen only a few times. The chain uses TRBV6-6 and TRBJ2-2, with TRBD2 as a possible D gene (5 bases). Germline CDR1 and CDR2: MNHNY and SVGAGI (reference sequence). Trimming took 6 bases from V and 5 from J, leaving 13 bases between them. CDR3 length equals 14 residues. In nucleotides, the CDR3 is TGTGCCAGCAGCTGGAGAGGGCCGACCGGGGAGCTGTTTTTT. Translating gives CASSWRGPTGELFF.

V and J are TRBV20-1 and TRBJ1-6, with 12 positions matching TRBD1. The V segment lost 6 bases and the J segment 7 bases; nucleotides outside the gene matches: 4. This CDR3 is 14 amino acids long. CDR1 is DFQATT and CDR2 is SNEGSKA in the germline V gene (reference sequence). CDR3 protein: CSAGQGARNSPLHF. DNA for the CDR3: TGCAGTGCGGGACAGGGGGCTCGGAATTCACCCCTCCACTTT.

This clonotype has only a few counts. The CDR3 is CSAIMSIRETQYF. As DNA, the CDR3 is TGCAGTGCTATAATGTCCATTCGAGAGACCCAGTACTTC. V gene TRBV20-1 combines with J gene TRBJ2-5; no firm D call. There are 13 residues in the CDR3. The ends were cut back, 4 bases at V and 4 bases at J, with 13 bases in the middle. Germline CDR1 DFQATT, CDR2 SNEGSKA (reference sequence).

This clonotype has a handful of counts. The J gene is TRBJ2-6, the V gene TRBV6-5; no definite D call. Per germline, CDR1 MNHEY and CDR2 SVGAGI. The CDR3 has 17 amino acids. With 3 bases removed from V and 1 base from J, the gap between germline ends came to 13 bases. CDR3 amino acids: CASSYSVPGSGANVLTF. The CDR3, as DNA: TGTGCCAGCAGTTATTCGGTTCCCGGTTCTGGGGCCAACGTCCTGACTTTC.